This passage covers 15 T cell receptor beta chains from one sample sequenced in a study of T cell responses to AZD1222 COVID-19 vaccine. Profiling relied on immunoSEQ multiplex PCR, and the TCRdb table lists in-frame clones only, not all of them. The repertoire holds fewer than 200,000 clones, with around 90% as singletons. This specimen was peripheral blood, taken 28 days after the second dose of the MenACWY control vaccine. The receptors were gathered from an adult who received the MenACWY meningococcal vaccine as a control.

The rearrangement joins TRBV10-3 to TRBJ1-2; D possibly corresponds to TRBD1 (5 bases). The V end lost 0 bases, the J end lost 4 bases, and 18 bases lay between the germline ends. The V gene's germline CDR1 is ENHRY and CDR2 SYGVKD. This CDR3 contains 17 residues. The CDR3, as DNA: TGTGCCATCAGTGAGTCCGGAGGGGCCGCAAGTGCCTATGGCTACACCTTC. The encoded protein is CAISESGGAASAYGYTF.

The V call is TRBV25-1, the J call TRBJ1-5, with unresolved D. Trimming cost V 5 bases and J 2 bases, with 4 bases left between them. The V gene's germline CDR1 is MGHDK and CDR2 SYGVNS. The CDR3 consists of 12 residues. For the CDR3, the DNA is TGTGCCAGCAGTAGGGGCAATCAGCCCCAGCATTTT. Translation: CASSRGNQPQHF.

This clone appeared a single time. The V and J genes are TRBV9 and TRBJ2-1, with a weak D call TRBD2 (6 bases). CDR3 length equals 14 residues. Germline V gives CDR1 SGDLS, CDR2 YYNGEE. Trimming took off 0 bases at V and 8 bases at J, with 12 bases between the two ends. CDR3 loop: CASSVGGGSDEQFF. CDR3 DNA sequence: TGTGCCAGCAGCGTAGGAGGAGGGTCCGATGAGCAGTTCTTC.

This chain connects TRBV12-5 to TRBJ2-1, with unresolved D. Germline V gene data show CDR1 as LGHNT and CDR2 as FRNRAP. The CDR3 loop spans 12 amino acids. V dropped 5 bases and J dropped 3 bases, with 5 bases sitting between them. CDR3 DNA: TGTGCTAGTGGTATTGGCTACAATGAGCAGTTCTTC. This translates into CASGIGYNEQFF.

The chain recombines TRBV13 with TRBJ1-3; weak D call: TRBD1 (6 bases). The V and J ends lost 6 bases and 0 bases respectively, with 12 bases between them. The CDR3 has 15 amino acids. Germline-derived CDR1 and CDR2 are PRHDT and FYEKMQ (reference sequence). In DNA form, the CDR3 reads TGTGCCAGCAGTCCCGGGACACTCTCTGGAAACACCATATATTTT. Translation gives CASSPGTLSGNTIYF.

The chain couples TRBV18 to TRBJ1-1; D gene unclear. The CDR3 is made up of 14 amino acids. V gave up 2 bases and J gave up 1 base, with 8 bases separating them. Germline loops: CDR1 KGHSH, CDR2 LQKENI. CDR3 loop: CASSPVETNTEAFF. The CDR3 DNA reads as TGTGCCAGCTCACCAGTTGAGACGAACACTGAAGCTTTCTTT.

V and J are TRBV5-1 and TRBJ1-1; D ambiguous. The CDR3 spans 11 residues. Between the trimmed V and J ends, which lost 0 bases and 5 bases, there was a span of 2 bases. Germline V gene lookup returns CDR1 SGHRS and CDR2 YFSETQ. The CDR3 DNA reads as TGCGCCAGCAGCTTGGAGACTGAAGCTTTCTTT. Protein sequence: CASSLETEAFF.

CDR3 in amino acids: CASSPPGDWVTDTQYF. The CDR3 DNA follows: TGTGCCAGCAGCCCCCCCGGGGATTGGGTCACAGATACGCAGTATTTT. The chain carries TRBV28 and TRBJ2-3, with D possibly being TRBD2 (5 bases). CDR1 MDHEN and CDR2 SYDVKM come from the germline V gene. The ends were cut back, 6 bases at V and 2 bases at J, with 18 bases in the middle. CDR3 size: 16 residues.

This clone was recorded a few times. CDR3 loop: CASSLVGTGGTIHNGYTF. CDR3 in DNA: TGTGCCAGCAGCTTAGTTGGGACAGGGGGTACTATTCATAATGGCTACACCTTC. The chain carries TRBV7-2 and TRBJ1-2; 11 bases align to TRBD1. Trimming took 1 base from V and 6 from J; bases not matched to a gene: 13. Germline V CDR1 and CDR2: SGHTA, FQGNSA. The CDR3 totals 18 residues.

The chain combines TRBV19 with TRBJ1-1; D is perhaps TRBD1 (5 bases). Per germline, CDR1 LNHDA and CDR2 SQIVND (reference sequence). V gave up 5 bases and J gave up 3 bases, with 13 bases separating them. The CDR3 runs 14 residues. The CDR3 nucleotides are TGTGCCAGTAGTCACCGCAGGGACTACACTGAAGCTTTCTTT. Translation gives CASSHRRDYTEAFF.

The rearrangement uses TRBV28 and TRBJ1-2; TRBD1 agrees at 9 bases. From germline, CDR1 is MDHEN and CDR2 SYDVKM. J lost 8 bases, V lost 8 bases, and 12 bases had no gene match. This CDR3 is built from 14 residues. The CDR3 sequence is CASGVRTGAGGYTF. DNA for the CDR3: TGTGCCAGCGGGGTAAGGACAGGGGCCGGGGGCTACACCTTC.

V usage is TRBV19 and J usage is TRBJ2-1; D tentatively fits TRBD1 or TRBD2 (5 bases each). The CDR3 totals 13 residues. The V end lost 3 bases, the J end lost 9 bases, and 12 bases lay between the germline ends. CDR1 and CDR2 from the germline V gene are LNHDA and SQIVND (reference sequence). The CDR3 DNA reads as TGTGCCAGTAGTATCTCCCAGGGAGCTGAGCAGTTCTTC. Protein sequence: CASSISQGAEQFF.

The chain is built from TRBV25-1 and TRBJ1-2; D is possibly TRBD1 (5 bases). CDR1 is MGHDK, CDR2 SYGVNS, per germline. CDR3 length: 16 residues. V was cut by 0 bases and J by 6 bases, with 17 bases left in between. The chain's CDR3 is CASSEYSPSGLDGYTF. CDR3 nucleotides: TGTGCCAGCAGTGAATATTCCCCGTCAGGGCTAGATGGCTACACCTTC.

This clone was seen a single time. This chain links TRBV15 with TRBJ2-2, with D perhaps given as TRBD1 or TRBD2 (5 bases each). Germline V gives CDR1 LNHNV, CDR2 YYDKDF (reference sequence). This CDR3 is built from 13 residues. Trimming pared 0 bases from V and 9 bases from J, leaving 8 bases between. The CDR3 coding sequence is TGTGCCACCAGCAGAGATAGGGGACGGGAGCTGTTTTTT. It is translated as CATSRDRGRELFF.

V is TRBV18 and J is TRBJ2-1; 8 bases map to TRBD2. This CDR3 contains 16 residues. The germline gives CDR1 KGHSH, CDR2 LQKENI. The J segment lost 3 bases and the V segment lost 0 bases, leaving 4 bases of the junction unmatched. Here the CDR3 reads CASSPPSGRVYNEQFF. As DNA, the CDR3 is TGTGCCAGCTCACCACCGAGCGGGAGAGTCTACAATGAGCAGTTCTTC.